This entry lists 19 T cell receptor beta chains sequenced from one sample in a study of OX40 agonist ivuxolimab in advanced cancers. Method: immunoSEQ multiplex PCR; TCRdb's copy keeps in-frame clones and lacks some. The table lists tens of thousands of clones, 80% of them singletons, with about 4% in the top ten. The sample was CD4+ or CD8+ T cells sorted from blood, taken in a trial of the OX40 agonist ivuxolimab. Receptors were obtained from an adult with an advanced solid tumor such as melanoma, head and neck, liver or kidney cancer.

The genes are TRBV5-6 and TRBJ2-1, with 7 positions matching TRBD1. The CDR3 loop spans 15 amino acids. V lost 2 bases and J lost 5; bases outside the gene matches: 7. CDR1 SGHDT and CDR2 YYEEEE come from the germline V gene. The chain's CDR3 is CASSLRAGGNNEQFF. The DNA of the CDR3 is TGTGCCAGCAGCTTAAGGGCAGGGGGTAACAATGAGCAGTTCTTC.

V usage is TRBV2 and J usage is TRBJ2-7; D possibly corresponds to TRBD2 (6 bases). CDR1 and CDR2 from the germline V gene are SNHLY and FYNNEI. This CDR3 is 14 amino acids long. V lost 7 bases and J lost 5, with 18 bases in between. CDR3 region: CASTGREVRDEQYF. For the CDR3, the DNA is TGTGCCAGCACTGGCAGGGAGGTAAGGGACGAGCAGTACTTC.

The CDR3 here is CASIHVRTVLVMNTEAFF. CDR3 nucleotide sequence: TGTGCCAGCATCCATGTGAGGACAGTTCTTGTTATGAACACTGAAGCTTTCTTT. The chain couples TRBV5-8 to TRBJ1-1, with D possibly matching TRBD1 (6 bases). CDR3 size: 18 residues. Per germline, CDR1 SGHTS and CDR2 YDEGEE. Trimming took 6 bases from V and 0 from J, leaving 24 bases between them.

A few counts support this clone. The rearrangement links TRBV18 to TRBJ1-5; unclear D gene. The CDR3 runs 12 residues. With 2 bases removed from V and 3 bases from J, the gap between germline ends came to 2 bases. CDR1 and CDR2 (germline): KGHSH, LQKENI. The CDR3 DNA reads as TGTGCCAGCTCACCAGACAATCAGCCCCAGCATTTT. It encodes CASSPDNQPQHF. Together with reference TRBV18 and TRBJ1-5, the CDR3 gives the full variable domain: NAGVMQNPRHLVRRRGQEARLRCSPMKGHSHVYWYRQLPEEGLKFMVYLQKENIIDESGMPKERFSAEFPKEGPSILRIQQVVRGDSAAYFCASSPDNQPQHFGDGTRLSIL.

The chain uses TRBV29-1 and TRBJ2-3; D unclear. V lost 3 bases, J lost 3 bases, and 13 bases lay in between. CDR3 length: 14 residues. CDR1 and CDR2 from the germline V gene are SQVTM and ANQGSEA. This chain's CDR3 is CSVDGLEATDTQYF. DNA for the CDR3: TGCAGCGTTGACGGCCTCGAGGCAACAGATACGCAGTATTTT.

The chain recombines TRBV18 with TRBJ1-2; D remains unclear. Germline CDR1 and CDR2: KGHSH and LQKENI. The ends were cut back, 3 bases at V and 0 bases at J, with 14 bases in the middle. The CDR3 length is 16 residues. CDR3 sequence (DNA): TGTGCCAGCTCACCGGGCAGGCCGTTAGCTAACTATGGCTACACCTTC. Its protein product is CASSPGRPLANYGYTF.

The genes are TRBV6-6 and TRBJ1-6; D is unresolved. The germline gives CDR1 MNHNY, CDR2 SVGAGI (reference sequence). This CDR3 comprises 13 residues. V lost 6 bases, J lost 4 bases, and 7 bases lay in between. The CDR3 DNA follows: TGTGCCAGCAGACCAACTTATAATTCACCCCTCCACTTT. Protein sequence: CASRPTYNSPLHF.

The chain is built from TRBV5-1 and TRBJ1-1; D gene uncertain. V gave up 0 bases and J gave up 1 base, with 7 bases separating them. CDR1 SGHRS and CDR2 YFSETQ come from the germline V gene. The CDR3 runs to 14 residues. This CDR3 is CASSLDVGNTEAFF. The CDR3 bases are TGCGCCAGCAGCTTGGATGTAGGGAACACTGAAGCTTTCTTT.

The chain carries TRBV6-1 and TRBJ2-7; D might be TRBD2 (5 bases). CDR1 and CDR2 (germline): MNHNS, SASEGT. V was trimmed by 3 bases and J by 3 bases, leaving 9 bases between them. The CDR3 is 13 residues long. The CDR3 protein is CASSDGVVYEQYF. In DNA form, the CDR3 reads TGTGCCAGCAGTGACGGGGTCGTCTACGAGCAGTACTTC.

The genes are TRBV10-3 and TRBJ2-3, with D hard to call. Germline V lookup: CDR1 ENHRY, CDR2 SYGVKD. CDR3 length: 13 amino acids. The germline V and J ends were trimmed by 9 bases and 1 base, with 11 bases remaining between them. The DNA for the CDR3 is TGTGCCATTTACGGAGTAGGCACAGATACGCAGTATTTT. The encoded protein is CAIYGVGTDTQYF.

The chain has TRBV7-2 and TRBJ2-6; weak D call: TRBD1 (6 bases). Germline values: CDR1 SGHTA, CDR2 FQGNSA. Trimming removed 5 bases from V and 0 bases from J, with 11 bases in between. The CDR3 contains 16 residues. DNA for the CDR3: TGTGCCAGCAGCCCGGGACACACCTCTGGGGCCAACGTCCTGACTTTC. Its translation is CASSPGHTSGANVLTF.

The chain combines TRBV6-6 with TRBJ2-4; 9 bases map to TRBD1. Trimming removed 6 bases from V and 6 bases from J; junction bases left unmatched: 6. The CDR3 loop spans 14 amino acids. CDR1 and CDR2 from the germline V gene are MNHNY and SVGAGI (reference sequence). Written as DNA, the CDR3 is TGTGCCAGCAGACCCGACAGGGGGGTAAACATTCAGTACTTC. This codes for CASRPDRGVNIQYF.

The chain combines TRBV25-1 with TRBJ2-4; a weak D match, TRBD1 (5 bases). Trimming left V 4 bases short and J 4 bases short, with 11 bases between. Germline values: CDR1 MGHDK, CDR2 SYGVNS. The CDR3 has 14 amino acids. CDR3 sequence (DNA): TGTGCCAGCAGTGGGGGCAAAGGGAAAAACATTCAGTACTTC. Translated, it gives CASSGGKGKNIQYF. The full variable domain, in which reference TRBV25-1 and TRBJ2-4 provide the parts outside the CDR3, is EADIYQTPRYLVIGTGKKITLECSQTMGHDKMYWYQQDPGMELHLIHYSYGVNSTEKGDLSSESTVSRIRTEHFPLTLESARPSHTSQYLCASSGGKGKNIQYFGAGTRLSVL.

This clone was picked up a small number of times. The chain employs TRBV18 and TRBJ1-6; D remains unclear. Trimming removed 5 bases from V and 11 bases from J, with 16 bases in between. The CDR3 sequence is 14 residues long. Germline V gene lookup returns CDR1 KGHSH and CDR2 LQKENI. The CDR3 loop is CASSALGREAPLHF. CDR3 bases: TGTGCCAGCTCAGCCCTCGGTCGGGAGGCACCCCTCCACTTT.

As to this clone: Other DNA sequences in this specimen translate into the identical CDR3. The chain joins TRBV7-2 to TRBJ2-3; D gene unclear. Germline CDR1 SGHTA, CDR2 FQGNSA. This CDR3 has 12 amino acids. The germline V and J ends were trimmed by 5 bases and 3 bases, with 6 bases remaining between them. CDR3 loop: CASSPGTDTQYF. The CDR3 DNA follows: TGTGCCAGCAGCCCTGGAACAGATACGCAGTATTTT.

The chain has TRBV7-3 and TRBJ2-3; no clear D gene. Germline V gene data show CDR1 as SGHTA and CDR2 as FQGTGA. V lost 5 bases and J 4 bases, leaving 13 bases between the germline ends. There are 14 residues in the CDR3. CDR3 sequence: CASSNPGPSDTQYF. CDR3 sequence (DNA): TGTGCCAGCAGCAACCCCGGACCGTCAGATACGCAGTATTTT.

This chain joins TRBV11-3 and TRBJ1-6; D is undetermined. The CDR3 extends over 15 amino acids. The V gene's germline CDR1 is SGHNT and CDR2 YENEEA. V lost 2 bases and J lost 7, with 12 bases in between. The CDR3 bases are TGTGCCAGCAGCTTAAAGGCAGGCCCGAATTCACCCCTCCACTTT. Translating it yields CASSLKAGPNSPLHF. The full variable domain, its missing parts supplied by reference TRBV11-3 and TRBJ1-6, is EAGVVQSPRYKIIEKKQPVAFWCNPISGHNTLYWYLQNLGQGPELLIRYENEEAVDDSQLPKDRFSAERLKGVDSTLKIQPAELGDSAVYLCASSLKAGPNSPLHFGNGTRLTVT.

The chain employs TRBV30 and TRBJ2-5; a weak D match, TRBD1 (5 bases). There are 13 residues in the CDR3. CDR1 GTSNPN and CDR2 SVGIG come from the germline V gene (reference sequence). Trimming stripped 2 bases from V and 3 bases from J, with 10 bases between. CDR3 in amino acids: CAWSPRTKETQYF. CDR3 coding DNA: TGTGCCTGGAGTCCTAGGACAAAAGAGACCCAGTACTTC.

This clone was seen more than once but under ten times. V and J are TRBV5-1 and TRBJ2-2; possibly TRBD1 for D (5 bases). The length of the CDR3 is 14 residues. Trimming left V 3 bases short and J 5 bases short, with 11 bases between. From germline, CDR1 is SGHRS and CDR2 YFSETQ. The CDR3 is CASSSVKGTGELFF. The CDR3 DNA reads as TGCGCCAGCAGCTCCGTTAAGGGGACCGGGGAGCTGTTTTTT.